A selection of T cell receptor beta chains follows, all from one sample in a study of response to subunit inactivated influenza vaccine. TCRdb ran MiXCR on the RT-PCR reads and lists one entry per CDR3 protein. The sample has roughly 760,000 distinct CDR3 sequences, less than 25% seen once; the top ten hold roughly 10%. Source: PBMCs from blood, taken roughly 5 days after vaccination. These receptors originate from a man aged 45-60 years who received an inactivated influenza vaccine. CDR3s include the opening cysteine and the closing phenylalanine or tryptophan. Fields, in order: clone size, J gene, V gene, D gene, CDR3 protein, CDR3 DNA. D genes are given only for firm matches. The size entry is marked missing in some rows and otherwise reads once, few, many or a size class.

>-|TRBJ2-1|TRBV5-1|TRBD1
CASSGTGFAYNEQFF
TGCGCCAGCAGCGGGACAGGGTTTGCCTACAATGAGCAGTTCTTC
>-|TRBJ2-5|TRBV2|TRBD2
CASSDYPAGLVKETQYF
TGTGCCAGCAGTGATTACCCGGCGGGACTAGTTAAAGAGACCCAGTACTTC
>-|TRBJ1-4|TRBV7-9|-
CASSIGTGNEKLFF
TGTGCCAGCAGCATAGGGACCGGTAATGAAAAACTGTTTTTT
>few|TRBJ1-4|TRBV4-1|TRBD1
CASSPSGQVNEKLFF
TGCGCCAGCAGCCCTTCGGGACAGGTTAATGAAAAACTGTTTTTT
>-|TRBJ1-1|TRBV10-1|TRBD1
CASSWAGGTEAFF
TGCGCCAGCAGTTGGGCAGGGGGCACTGAAGCTTTCTTT
>few|TRBJ1-2|TRBV4-2|TRBD1
CASSQTGQPNYGYTF
TGTGCCAGCAGCCAAACGGGACAGCCTAACTATGGCTACACCTTC
>-|TRBJ2-5|TRBV6-2/TRBV6-3|TRBD2
CASRTLGTRGETQYF
TGTGCCAGCAGGACCCTTGGGACTAGGGGTGAGACCCAGTACTTC
>-|TRBJ2-2|TRBV7-2|TRBD1
CASSLVRTGDGGELFF
TGTGCCAGCAGCTTAGTACGGACAGGGGACGGCGGGGAGCTGTTTTTT
>-|TRBJ1-2|TRBV18|TRBD1
CASSLGTGGDYGYTF
TGTGCCAGCTCCCTTGGGACAGGGGGAGACTATGGCTACACCTTC
>many|TRBJ2-3|TRBV7-2|-
CASLKLATQYF
TGTGCCAGCCTGAAACTAGCCACGCAGTATTTT
>few|TRBJ2-2|TRBV27|-
CASLEPGRELFF
TGTGCCAGCCTCGAACCCGGCAGGGAGCTGTTTTTT
>-|TRBJ2-7|TRBV5-1|TRBD2
CASSLVLAGGPYEQYF
TGCGCCAGCAGCTTGGTCCTAGCGGGGGGTCCCTACGAGCAGTACTTC
>-|TRBJ2-2|TRBV12-3/TRBV12-4|-
CASSLLGWAGNAGELFF
TGTGCCAGCAGTTTACTAGGCTGGGCGGGGAACGCCGGGGAGCTGTTTTTT
>-|TRBJ2-3|TRBV7-6|TRBD2
CASSPISGGTDTQYF
TGTGCCAGCAGCCCCATTAGCGGGGGAACAGATACGCAGTATTTT
>-|TRBJ2-7|TRBV7-8|-
CASSTYPTGAYEQYF
TGTGCCAGCAGCACGTACCCGACAGGCGCCTACGAGCAGTACTTC
>-|TRBJ1-6|TRBV28|-
CASSWGDNSPLHF
TGTGCCAGCAGTTGGGGGGACAATTCACCCCTCCACTTT
>-|TRBJ1-3|TRBV12-3/TRBV12-4|-
CASSPGQRVNF
TGTGCCAGCAGCCCGGGACAACGAGTGAATTTT
>-|TRBJ1-4|TRBV7-9|TRBD1
CASSAAAGGNEKLFF
TGTGCCAGCAGTGCGGCGGCAGGGGGTAATGAAAAACTGTTTTTT
>-|TRBJ2-7|TRBV20-1|TRBD2
CSALPSLLAGGTYEQYF
TGCAGTGCTTTGCCCTCATTACTAGCGGGGGGGACCTACGAGCAGTACTTC
>few|TRBJ1-2|TRBV6-5|-
CASSLERGYYGYTF
TGTGCCAGCAGTCTCGAACGGGGGTACTATGGCTACACCTTC
>many|TRBJ2-7|TRBV7-9|-
CASSPTGYEQYF
TGTGCCAGCAGCCCCACAGGTTACGAGCAGTACTTC
>many|TRBJ2-1|TRBV3-1|-
CASSQANMGQFF
TGTGCCAGCAGCCAAGCAAACATGGGGCAGTTCTTC
>-|TRBJ2-4|TRBV4-3|-
CASSLRRGETPATKNIQYF
TGCGCCAGCAGCCTCAGGAGGGGGGAAACGCCTGCTACCAAAAACATTCAGTACTTC
>-|TRBJ2-3|TRBV10-3|TRBD2
CAISPAGGTDTQYF
TGTGCCATCAGCCCGGCGGGGGGCACAGATACGCAGTATTTT
>-|TRBJ1-1|TRBV6-2/TRBV6-3|-
CASSYSYSTVDTEAFF
TGTGCCAGCAGTTACTCGTATTCGACGGTTGACACTGAAGCTTTCTTT
>few|TRBJ2-1|TRBV5-5|-
CASSLVLDLYNEQFF
TGTGCCAGCTCCCTCGTCCTTGACCTTTACAATGAGCAGTTCTTC
>-|TRBJ2-3|TRBV5-1|TRBD2
CASSLAGSGGSSTDTQYF
TGCGCCAGCAGCTTGGCCGGTAGCGGGGGGTCTAGCACAGATACGCAGTATTTT
>-|TRBJ1-2|TRBV12-3/TRBV12-4|-
CASSSIHGGSYGYTF
TGTGCCAGCAGCTCAATTCACGGGGGGAGCTATGGCTACACCTTC
>-|TRBJ2-5|TRBV7-2|TRBD1
CASSGRTGLYQETQYF
TGTGCCAGCAGCGGTCGGACAGGCCTGTACCAAGAGACCCAGTACTTC
>-|TRBJ2-3|TRBV6-1|TRBD1
CASSQMAGQGTDTQYF
TGTGCCAGCAGTCAGATGGCCGGACAGGGGACAGATACGCAGTATTTT
>-|TRBJ1-6|TRBV12-3/TRBV12-4|-
CASSLGGYNSPLHF
TGTGCCAGCAGTTTAGGGGGATATAATTCACCCCTCCACTTT
>-|TRBJ2-7|TRBV20-1|-
CSARDVRGYEQYF
TGCAGTGCTAGAGATGTCAGGGGCTACGAGCAGTACTTC
>few|TRBJ1-3|TRBV12-3/TRBV12-4|TRBD1
CASSTGTETGNTIYF
TGTGCCAGCAGTACGGGGACAGAAACAGGAAACACCATATATTTT
>-|TRBJ2-5|TRBV7-9|TRBD2
CASSQGGLAGSETQYF
TGTGCCAGCAGCCAGGGGGGACTAGCGGGATCAGAGACCCAGTACTTC
>few|TRBJ1-4|TRBV29-1|-
CSAVVSTNEKLFF
TGCAGCGCGGTGGTATCGACTAATGAAAAACTGTTTTTT
>few|TRBJ1-2|TRBV29-1|-
CSVEGVHGYTF
TGCAGCGTTGAGGGGGTCCATGGCTACACCTTC
>-|TRBJ1-1|TRBV28|-
CASSLYQGNTEAFF
TGTGCCAGCAGTTTATACCAGGGGAACACTGAAGCTTTCTTT
>-|TRBJ1-5|TRBV4-2|-
CASSQVGDRSNQPQHF
TGTGCCAGCAGCCAAGTCGGGGACCGAAGCAATCAGCCCCAGCATTTT